One T cell receptor beta chain is described in this entry. Different DNA sequences within this sample yield the same CDR3. This sample was taken from a study of blood T cell repertoires in COVID-19. Study background: The United States, Italy and Spain supplied acute and convalescent COVID-19 samples. Sample material is recorded as cDNA or gDNA derived from T cells, B-cell-depleted T cells, or PBMCs.

Per the original data handling: Estimates of nucleated cell counts were drawn from the amplification of reference gene primers. The data were produced by immunoSEQ multiplex PCR, yet TCRdb's version contains in-frame clones alone and is incomplete. The V and J calls and clone size were taken over from that table, and D and trimming were inferred from the DNA. The sample includes some 100,000 clones, roughly 84% of them seen just once. The CDR3 contains 15 residues. V was clipped by 10 bases and J by 5 bases; unmatched bases: 11. Germline values: CDR1 LNHDA, CDR2 SQIVND (reference sequence). The rearrangement joins TRBV19 to TRBJ2-5; 12 bases agree with TRBD1. The specimen was peripheral blood. This clonotype was sampled from a young man in a cohort sampled during active COVID-19. CDR3 protein: CATGGQGAGEETQYF. The CDR3 DNA reads as TGTGCCACCGGGGGACAGGGGGCAGGTGAGGAGACCCAGTACTTC.